Reported below is one T cell receptor (beta chain). V was cut by 5 bases and J by 2 bases, with 7 bases left in between. CDR1 and CDR2 (germline): MDHEN, SYDVKM. CDR3 size: 13 residues. Every donor gave approximately 10 milliliters of peripheral blood. The data are from a study of blood T cells in healthy people across ages. Alongside a J-beta primer mix, a sample-barcoded 5' primer served in a second PCR lasting about 7 to 11 cycles. TCRdb recomputed calls from the 5' RACE reads with MiXCR, one row per CDR3 protein. This sample has under 800,000 distinct CDR3 sequences, with around 21% found just once.

This receptor was obtained from a man in his 70s in good health. The V gene is TRBV28, the J gene TRBJ1-5; D uncertain. The material sequenced was blood. CDR3 loop: CASSTFGNQPQHF. The CDR3 DNA reads TGTGCCAGCAGTACTTTTGGCAATCAGCCCCAGCATTTT. The complete variable domain, with remaining parts taken from reference TRBV28 and TRBJ1-5, reads DVKVTQSSRYLVKRTGEKVFLECVQDMDHENMFWYRQDPGLGLRLIYFSYDVKMKEKGDIPEGYSVSREKKERFSLILESASTNQTSMYLCASSTFGNQPQHFGDGTRLSIL.